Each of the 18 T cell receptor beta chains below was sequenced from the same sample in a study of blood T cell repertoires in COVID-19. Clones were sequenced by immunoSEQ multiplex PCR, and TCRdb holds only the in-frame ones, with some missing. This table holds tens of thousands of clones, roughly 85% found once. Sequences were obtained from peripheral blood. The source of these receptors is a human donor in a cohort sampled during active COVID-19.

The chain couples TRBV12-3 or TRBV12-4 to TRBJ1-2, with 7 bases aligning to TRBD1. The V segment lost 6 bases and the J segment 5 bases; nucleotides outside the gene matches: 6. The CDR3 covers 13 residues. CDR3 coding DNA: TGTGCCAGCAGCTCGACAGGGAGTTATGGCTACACCTTC. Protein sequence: CASSSTGSYGYTF.

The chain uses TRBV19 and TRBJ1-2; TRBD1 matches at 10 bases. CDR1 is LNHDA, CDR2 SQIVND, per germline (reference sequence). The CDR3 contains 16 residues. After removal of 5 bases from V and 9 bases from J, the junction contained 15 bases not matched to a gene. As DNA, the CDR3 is TGTGCCAGTAGTGTCATCACCGGGACAGGGGATGTTCGCTACACCTTC. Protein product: CASSVITGTGDVRYTF.

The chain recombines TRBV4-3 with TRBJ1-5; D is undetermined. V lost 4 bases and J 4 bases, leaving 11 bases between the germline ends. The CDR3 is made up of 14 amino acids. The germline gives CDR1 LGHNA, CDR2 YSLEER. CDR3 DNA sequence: TGCGCCAGCAGCCCGCGGGTTGGGAATCAGCCCCAGCATTTT. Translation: CASSPRVGNQPQHF.

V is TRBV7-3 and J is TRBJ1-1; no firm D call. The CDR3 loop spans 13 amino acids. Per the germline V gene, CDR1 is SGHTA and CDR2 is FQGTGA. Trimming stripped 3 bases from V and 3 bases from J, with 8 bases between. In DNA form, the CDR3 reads TGTGCCAGCAGCTTGGCAGCGTACACTGAAGCTTTCTTT. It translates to CASSLAAYTEAFF. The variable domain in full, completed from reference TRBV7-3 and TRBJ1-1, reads GAGVSQTPSNKVTEKGKYVELRCDPISGHTALYWYRQSLGQGPEFLIYFQGTGAADDSGLPNDRFFAVRPEGSVSTLKIQRTERGDSAVYLCASSLAAYTEAFFGQGTRLTVV.

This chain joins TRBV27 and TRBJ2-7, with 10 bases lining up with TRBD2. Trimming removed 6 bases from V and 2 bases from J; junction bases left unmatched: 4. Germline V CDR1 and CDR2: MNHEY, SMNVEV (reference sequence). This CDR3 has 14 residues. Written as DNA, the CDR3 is TGTGCCAGCAGCGCACTAGCGGGGACCTACGAGCAGTACTTC. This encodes CASSALAGTYEQYF.

The CDR3 region is CASGLGGPGTEAFF. The CDR3 DNA sequence: TGTGCCAGCGGGCTCGGGGGGCCGGGCACTGAAGCTTTCTTT. The V and J genes are TRBV27 and TRBJ1-1, with D perhaps matching TRBD1 (6 bases). CDR3 size: 14 residues. V was clipped by 8 bases and J by 4 bases, with 17 bases between them. Germline CDR1 and CDR2: MNHEY and SMNVEV (reference sequence).

The CDR3: CASSKSRLAKFTGELFF. The CDR3 nucleotides read TGTGCCAGCAGCAAGTCCCGACTAGCGAAATTCACCGGGGAGCTGTTTTTT. The chain has TRBV5-6 and TRBJ2-2; 8 bases agree with TRBD2. From germline, CDR1 is SGHDT and CDR2 YYEEEE. V lost 4 bases and J lost 4; bases outside the gene matches: 12. This CDR3 region has 17 residues.

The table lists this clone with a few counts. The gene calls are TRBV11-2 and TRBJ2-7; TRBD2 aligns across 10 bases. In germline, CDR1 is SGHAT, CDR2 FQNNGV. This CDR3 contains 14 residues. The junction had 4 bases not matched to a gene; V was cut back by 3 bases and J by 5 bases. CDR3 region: CASSFLAGDNEQYF. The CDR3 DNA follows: TGTGCCAGCAGCTTCCTAGCGGGAGACAACGAGCAGTACTTC.

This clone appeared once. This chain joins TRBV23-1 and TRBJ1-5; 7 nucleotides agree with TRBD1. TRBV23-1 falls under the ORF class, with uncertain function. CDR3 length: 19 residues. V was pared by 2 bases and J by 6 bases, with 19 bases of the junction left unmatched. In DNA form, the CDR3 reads TGCGCCAGCAGTCAACCCGGACAGGCAAAGCGCTACACCGGTCAGCCCCAGCATTTT. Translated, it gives CASSQPGQAKRYTGQPQHF.

CDR3 loop: CASRKQGVTDTQYF. As DNA, the CDR3 is TGCGCCAGCAGAAAACAGGGGGTTACAGATACGCAGTATTTT. The chain combines TRBV5-1 with TRBJ2-3, with 8 bases aligning to TRBD1. J was trimmed by 3 bases and V by 5 bases; bases with no gene match: 5. CDR1 SGHRS and CDR2 YFSETQ come from the germline V gene. The CDR3 consists of 14 residues.

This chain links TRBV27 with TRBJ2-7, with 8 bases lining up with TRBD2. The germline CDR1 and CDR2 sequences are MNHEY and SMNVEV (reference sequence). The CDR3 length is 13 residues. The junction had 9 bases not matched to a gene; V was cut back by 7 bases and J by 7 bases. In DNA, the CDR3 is TGTGCCAGCATGCGAGCGGGAGATCGGGAGCAGTACTTC. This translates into CASMRAGDREQYF.

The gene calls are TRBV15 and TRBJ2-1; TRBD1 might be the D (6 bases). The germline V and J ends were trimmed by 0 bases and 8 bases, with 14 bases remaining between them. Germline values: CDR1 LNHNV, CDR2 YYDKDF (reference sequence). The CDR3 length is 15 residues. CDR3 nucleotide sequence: TGTGCCACCAGCAGAGAATGGGCAGGGGTCGATGAGCAGTTCTTC. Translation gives CATSREWAGVDEQFF. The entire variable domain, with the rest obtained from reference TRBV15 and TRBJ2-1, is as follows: DAMVIQNPRYQVTQFGKPVTLSCSQTLNHNVMYWYQQKSSQAPKLLFHYYDKDFNNEADTPDNFQSRRPNTSFCFLDIRSPGLGDTAMYLCATSREWAGVDEQFFGPGTRLTVL.

CDR3 protein: CASSFEGLRDSPLHF. In nucleotides, the CDR3 is TGCGCCAGCAGCTTTGAAGGGTTGAGGGATTCACCCCTCCACTTT. The chain carries TRBV5-1 and TRBJ1-6, with D uncertain. The CDR3 extends over 15 amino acids. Germline CDR1 and CDR2: SGHRS and YFSETQ. Trimming stripped 2 bases from V and 8 bases from J, with 14 bases between.

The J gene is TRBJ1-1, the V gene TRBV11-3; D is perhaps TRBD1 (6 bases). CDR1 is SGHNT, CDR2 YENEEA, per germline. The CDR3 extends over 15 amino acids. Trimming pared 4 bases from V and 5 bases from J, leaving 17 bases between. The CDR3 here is CASSSGLQGRTEAFF. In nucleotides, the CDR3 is TGTGCCAGCAGCTCGGGGCTACAGGGTCGAACTGAAGCTTTCTTT.

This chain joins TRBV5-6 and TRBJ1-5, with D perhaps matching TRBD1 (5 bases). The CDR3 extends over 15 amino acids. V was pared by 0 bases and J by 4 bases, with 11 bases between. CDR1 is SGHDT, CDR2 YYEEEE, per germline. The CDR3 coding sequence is TGTGCCAGCAGCTTGGTGGGGCGGGAAAATCAGCCCCAGCATTTT. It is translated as CASSLVGRENQPQHF.

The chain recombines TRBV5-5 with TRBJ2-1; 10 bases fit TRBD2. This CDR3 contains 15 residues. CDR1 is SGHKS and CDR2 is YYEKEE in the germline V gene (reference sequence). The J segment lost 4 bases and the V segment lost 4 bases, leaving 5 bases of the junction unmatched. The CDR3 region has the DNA TGTGCCAGCAGCCTTGGACTAGCGGAGTACAATGAGCAGTTCTTC. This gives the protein CASSLGLAEYNEQFF.

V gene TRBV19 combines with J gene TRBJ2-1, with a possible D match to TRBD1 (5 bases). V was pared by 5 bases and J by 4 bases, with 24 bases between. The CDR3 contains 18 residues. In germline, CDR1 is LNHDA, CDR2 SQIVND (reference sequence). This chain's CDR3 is CASSPMLGPRSLYNEQFF. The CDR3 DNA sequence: TGTGCCAGTAGTCCCATGCTGGGGCCACGGTCTTTATACAATGAGCAGTTCTTC.

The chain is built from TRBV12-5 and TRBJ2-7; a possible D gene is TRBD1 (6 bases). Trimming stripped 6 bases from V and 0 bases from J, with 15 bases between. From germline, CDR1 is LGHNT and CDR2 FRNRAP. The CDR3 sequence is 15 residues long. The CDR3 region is CASGLSTGHSYEQYF. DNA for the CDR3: TGTGCTAGTGGACTTTCGACAGGCCACTCCTACGAGCAGTACTTC.